The rows below give T cell receptor beta chains drawn from one sample of a study of molecular identifiers for immune sequencing clone quantification. TCRdb re-analysed the PCR reads in MiXCR, keeping a single row per CDR3 protein. The data hold hundreds of thousands of distinct CDR3 sequences, with less than 30% observed a single time. The sequenced material came from naive CD8+ T cells from blood, with Jurkat cell RNA spiked in. The receptors were sampled from a human donor in good health. Some libraries in this study had Jurkat cell RNA spiked in. Each CDR3 is given with its conserved first and last residue. D genes are given only for firm matches. Clone size is given for some rows only: seen once, a few or many times, or a class if the clone is expanded.

v_gene: TRBV27
j_gene: TRBJ2-7
d_gene: NA
abundance: many
CDR3nt: TGTGCCAGCAGCCCAGGAGGGGGGAGCGAGCAGTACTTC
CDR3aa: CASSPGGGSEQYF

v_gene: TRBV5-6
j_gene: TRBJ1-1
d_gene: TRBD1
abundance: NA
CDR3nt: TGTGCCGGCAGCCCATACGACAGGGCGGGCACTGAAGCTTTCTTT
CDR3aa: CAGSPYDRAGTEAFF

v_gene: TRBV7-2
j_gene: TRBJ2-7
d_gene: NA
abundance: many
CDR3nt: TGTGCCAGCAGCTTCCTGGGTTCAGGGGAGCAGTACTTC
CDR3aa: CASSFLGSGEQYF

v_gene: TRBV7-6
j_gene: TRBJ1-2
d_gene: TRBD1
abundance: few
CDR3nt: TGTGCCAGCAGCAAAACCCCGGGACAGACTTTTAACTATGGCTACACCTTC
CDR3aa: CASSKTPGQTFNYGYTF

v_gene: TRBV10-2
j_gene: TRBJ1-2
d_gene: TRBD1
abundance: few
CDR3nt: TGCGCCAGCAGTGAGGTCGAGACAGGGGCGAATGGCTACACCTTC
CDR3aa: CASSEVETGANGYTF

v_gene: TRBV12-5
j_gene: TRBJ2-3
d_gene: TRBD2
abundance: many
CDR3nt: TGTGCTAGTGGTGATGCGGGGGGGCCGATGGATACGCAGTATTTT
CDR3aa: CASGDAGGPMDTQYF

v_gene: TRBV20-1
j_gene: TRBJ2-1
d_gene: NA
abundance: NA
CDR3nt: TGCAGTGCGCCGTACAGCTCCTACAATGAGCAGTTCTTC
CDR3aa: CSAPYSSYNEQFF

v_gene: TRBV20-1
j_gene: TRBJ1-4
d_gene: TRBD1
abundance: few
CDR3nt: TGCAGTGCTACGGACAGGAGGGTATCTAATGAAAAACTGTTTTTT
CDR3aa: CSATDRRVSNEKLFF

v_gene: TRBV29-1
j_gene: TRBJ2-3
d_gene: TRBD2
abundance: once
CDR3nt: TGCAGCGTAATGGGACTAGAGGGAGTCACAGATACGCAGTATTTT
CDR3aa: CSVMGLEGVTDTQYF

v_gene: TRBV4-2
j_gene: TRBJ2-7
d_gene: TRBD2
abundance: few
CDR3nt: TGTGCCAGCAGCCAAGAGGAGGGACTAGCCGATAACGAGCAGTACTTC
CDR3aa: CASSQEEGLADNEQYF